This record looks at one TCR beta chain sequence and its context. This sample is drawn from a study of control samples from healthy donors and cancer patients. Germline CDR1 reads SGHNT; CDR2 reads YENEEA. V gave up 5 bases and J gave up 3 bases, with 17 bases separating them. This CDR3 is 16 amino acids long. Using immunoSEQ multiplex PCR, the repertoire was profiled, and TCRdb retains in-frame clones only, with some absent. This table holds fewer than 500,000 clones, around 90% found once. This receptor was taken from a man aged 35 to 55 with head and neck cancer. What was sequenced was PBMCs. The chain recombines TRBV11-3 with TRBJ2-4, with D possibly TRBD1 on 8 matching bases. The CDR3 spells CASSARQGRDKNIQYF. CDR3 DNA: TGTGCCAGCAGCGCCCGACAGGGGAGGGACAAAAACATTCAGTACTTC.